This T cell receptor (delta chain) was recorded in a study of gamma-delta chains in newborns, infants, children. The wider study: Polyclonal expansion of innate γδ T cells after birth follows microbial exposure.

The ends lost 1 base at V and 0 bases at J; junction bases unmatched: 8. Germline CDR1 reads GEAIGNYY; CDR2 reads EKD. This CDR3 is 21 amino acids long. TCRdb re-called clones from the reads using CATT. The table records approximately 11,000 delta-chain clones, approximately 9% of them present only once. This clone was seen more than once but under ten times. V and J are TRDV2 and TRDJ3; 13 bases align to TRDD3. The sample was blood. This receptor was taken from a child who was a newborn, infant or young child, either healthy, febrile or measles-vaccinated (not recorded which). The CDR3 here is CACDTVLGDTVSSWDTRQMFF. CDR3 bases: TGTGCCTGTGACACGGTACTGGGGGATACGGTAAGCTCCTGGGACACCCGACAGATGTTTTTC.